The 21 T cell receptor beta chains in this list originate from one sample, sequenced in a study of blood T cell repertoires in COVID-19. Clones were sequenced by immunoSEQ multiplex PCR, and TCRdb holds only the in-frame ones, with some missing. The table includes 40,000 to 55,000 clones, about 90% detected once. The specimen was peripheral blood. The receptors originated from a man aged 65-85 years with active COVID-19.

The chain is built from TRBV19 and TRBJ2-2, with 9 bases aligning to TRBD1. Trimming at V came to 10 bases and at J to 1 base, leaving 4 bases not matched to a gene. This CDR3 is 14 amino acids long. Per germline, CDR1 LNHDA and CDR2 SQIVND (reference sequence). CDR3 sequence: CATLDRGNTGELFF. CDR3 sequence (DNA): TGTGCCACCTTGGACAGGGGGAACACCGGGGAGCTGTTTTTT.

V gene TRBV11-2 combines with J gene TRBJ2-7, with TRBD2 as a possible D gene (7 bases). The V end lost 1 base, the J end lost 6 bases, and 16 bases lay between the germline ends. Germline loops: CDR1 SGHAT, CDR2 FQNNGV. CDR3 length: 15 amino acids. The DNA for the CDR3 is TGTGCCAGCAGCTTAGTGTGGGGGGGCCGAGGCGAGCAGTACTTC. Translating gives CASSLVWGGRGEQYF.

V usage is TRBV2 and J usage is TRBJ2-5; 7 bases agree with TRBD1. The CDR3 loop spans 13 amino acids. The ends lost 6 bases at V and 5 bases at J; junction bases unmatched: 6. From germline, CDR1 is SNHLY and CDR2 FYNNEI. The CDR3 sequence: CASRTGTQETQYF. The CDR3 nucleotides are TGTGCCAGCAGGACAGGGACACAGGAGACCCAGTACTTC.

As to this clone: Sequence at one end of the junction differs from germline and may be a read error. The chain carries TRBV18 and TRBJ2-7; 7 bases agree with TRBD1. Germline assignment: CDR1 KGHSH and CDR2 LQKENI. CDR3 length: 14 amino acids. The CDR3, as DNA: TGTGCCAGCTCACCGGGGGACAGCTCCCACGAGCAGTACTTC. This sequence encodes CASSPGDSSHEQYF.

The rearrangement joins TRBV29-1 to TRBJ1-4; D ambiguous. The V gene lost 7 bases and the J gene lost 7 bases, with 10 bases spanning the gap. Germline assignment: CDR1 SQVTM and CDR2 ANQGSEA. The CDR3 loop spans 11 amino acids. CDR3 sequence: CSGQASEKLFF. CDR3 sequence (DNA): TGCAGCGGGCAGGCGTCTGAAAAACTGTTTTTT.

V usage is TRBV6-5 and J usage is TRBJ2-5; 8 bases agree with TRBD1. The length of the CDR3 is 12 residues. The V gene's germline CDR1 is MNHEY and CDR2 SVGAGI. Trimming cost V 4 bases and J 5 bases; bases outside gene matches: 0. The CDR3 loop reads CASSWTGETQYF. For the CDR3, the DNA is TGTGCCAGCAGTTGGACAGGGGAGACCCAGTACTTC.

This rearrangement joins TRBV7-2 to TRBJ2-3, with unresolved D. The germline V gene has CDR1 SGHTA and CDR2 FQGNSA. V dropped 1 base and J dropped 0 bases, with 14 bases sitting between them. This CDR3 has 17 amino acids. The DNA of the CDR3 is TGTGCCAGCAGCTTAGACATCACAGCCCCTAGCACAGATACGCAGTATTTT. Translated, it gives CASSLDITAPSTDTQYF.

The chain carries TRBV6-2 or TRBV6-3 and TRBJ2-3; 8 bases map to TRBD2. Germline-derived CDR1 and CDR2 are MNHEY and SVGEGT. V shed 5 bases, J shed 2 bases, and the junction held 6 bases outside the gene matches. This CDR3 comprises 15 residues. The CDR3 spells CASSPRGGLTDTQYF. For the CDR3, the DNA is TGTGCCAGCAGTCCCCGGGGGGGCCTCACAGATACGCAGTATTTT.

The chain carries TRBV27 and TRBJ1-6; D is undetermined. Trimming shortened V by 7 bases and J by 1 base, and 11 bases separated the two germline ends. Germline V gives CDR1 MNHEY, CDR2 SMNVEV (reference sequence). The CDR3 loop spans 15 amino acids. DNA of the CDR3: TGTGCCAGCACCCCGCGGCGTTCCTATAATTCACCCCTCCACTTT. It encodes CASTPRRSYNSPLHF.

CDR3 loop: CAWRGPGQGLLSGANVLTF. The CDR3 coding sequence is TGTGCCTGGCGGGGTCCGGGACAGGGGCTTCTCTCTGGGGCCAACGTCCTGACTTTC. J is TRBJ2-6 and V is TRBV30, with 10 bases aligning to TRBD1. Trimming took 5 bases from V and 0 from J; bases not matched to a gene: 13. The CDR3 runs to 19 residues. Germline V gene data show CDR1 as GTSNPN and CDR2 as SVGIG (reference sequence).

The rearrangement uses TRBV6-5 and TRBJ2-3; tentative D call: TRBD2 (6 bases). This CDR3 spans 14 amino acids. Trimming removed 6 bases from V and 5 bases from J, with 15 bases in between. Germline V gene lookup returns CDR1 MNHEY and CDR2 SVGAGI. The CDR3 spells CASRTGLWRDTQYF. DNA of the CDR3: TGTGCCAGCAGGACGGGACTTTGGAGAGATACGCAGTATTTT.

This chain joins TRBV19 and TRBJ2-1, with 12 positions matching TRBD2. The CDR3 is made up of 15 amino acids. The J segment lost 4 bases and the V segment lost 4 bases, leaving 2 bases of the junction unmatched. Per germline, CDR1 LNHDA and CDR2 SQIVND (reference sequence). The CDR3 DNA reads as TGTGCCAGTAGTAGGACTAGCGGGGATTACAATGAGCAGTTCTTC. Encoded protein: CASSRTSGDYNEQFF.

The chain has TRBV3-1 (or the pseudogene TRBV3-2) and TRBJ2-7, with 10 bases identical to TRBD1. This CDR3 region has 11 residues. Germline values: CDR1 LGHDT, CDR2 YNNKEL (reference sequence). The V and J ends lost 3 bases and 12 bases, in that order; junction bases with no gene match: 2. The CDR3 region is CASSQGQGPYF. For the CDR3, the DNA is TGTGCCAGCAGCCAGGGACAGGGGCCGTACTTC.

V and J are TRBV10-3 and TRBJ2-2, with a possible D match to TRBD1 (6 bases). Germline lookup yields CDR1 ENHRY and CDR2 SYGVKD. There are 15 residues in the CDR3. V lost 5 bases to trimming and J lost 5 bases, with 15 bases between them. Here the CDR3 DNA reads TGTGCCATCAGTTTACAGGGTTTGGGTACCGGGGAGCTGTTTTTT. This codes for CAISLQGLGTGELFF.

Remarks on this clone: Germline and junction disagree at one end, which may indicate a read error. The V and J genes are TRBV28 and TRBJ2-1, with TRBD1 identical over 8 bases. Germline V gene lookup returns CDR1 MDHEN and CDR2 SYDVKM. The CDR3 contains 16 residues. The chain's CDR3 is CVSSSLKDRVGNEQFF. Written as DNA, the CDR3 is TGTGTCAGCAGTTCGCTGAAGGACAGGGTGGGCAATGAGCAGTTCTTC.

J is TRBJ1-2 and V is TRBV28, with unresolved D. With 6 bases removed from V and 1 base from J, the gap between germline ends came to 12 bases. Germline CDR1 reads MDHEN; CDR2 reads SYDVKM. The CDR3 length is 14 residues. The chain's CDR3 is CASSTRGLNYGYTF. DNA for the CDR3: TGTGCCAGCAGCACCCGCGGGCTTAACTATGGCTACACCTTC.

V usage is TRBV3-1 (or the pseudogene TRBV3-2) and J usage is TRBJ1-1; no clear D. Germline assignment: CDR1 LGHDT and CDR2 YNNKEL (reference sequence). V was clipped by 4 bases and J by 1 base, with 7 bases between them. This CDR3 has 13 residues. CDR3 bases: TGTGCCAGCAGCCGAACAGAGAACACTGAAGCTTTCTTT. As protein: CASSRTENTEAFF.

The sample holds a few counts of this clone. The chain is built from TRBV10-2 and TRBJ2-2; tentative D call: TRBD1 (5 bases). The germline gives CDR1 WSHSY, CDR2 SAAADI. Trimming stripped 6 bases from V and 7 bases from J, with 15 bases between. CDR3 length: 14 residues. CDR3 DNA sequence: TGCGCCAGCAGAGCAGGACATTCCAGCGGGGAGCTGTTTTTT. It translates to CASRAGHSSGELFF.

The chain couples TRBV2 to TRBJ2-3; 8 nucleotides agree with TRBD2. The CDR3 has 14 amino acids. The germline V gene has CDR1 SNHLY and CDR2 FYNNEI. The V and J ends lost 9 bases and 2 bases, in that order; junction bases with no gene match: 7. Here the CDR3 DNA reads TGTGCCAGTTTAGCGGGGTTTGCCACAGATACGCAGTATTTT. This encodes CASLAGFATDTQYF.

This chain links TRBV4-3 with TRBJ2-3, with 11 bases lining up with TRBD2. V shed 0 bases, J shed 2 bases, and the junction held 13 bases outside the gene matches. Germline V gives CDR1 LGHNA, CDR2 YSLEER. This CDR3 has 20 amino acids. The CDR3 sequence: CASSQELVAGGKNNTDTQYF. CDR3 bases: TGCGCCAGCAGCCAAGAGTTGGTAGCGGGGGGGAAAAATAACACAGATACGCAGTATTTT.

This clone was detected only once. The rearrangement links TRBV29-1 to TRBJ1-4, with 11 bases aligning to TRBD1. From germline, CDR1 is SQVTM and CDR2 ANQGSEA. The V and J ends lost 5 bases and 7 bases, in that order; junction bases with no gene match: 18. CDR3 length equals 18 residues. This chain's CDR3 is CSVQFLDRGRGMGEKLFF. CDR3 sequence (DNA): TGCAGCGTTCAATTCCTGGACAGGGGGCGCGGGATGGGTGAAAAACTGTTTTTT. Drawing the rest from reference TRBV29-1 and TRBJ1-4, the complete variable domain is SAVISQKPSRDICQRGTSLTIQCQVDSQVTMMFWYRQQPGQSLTLIATANQGSEATYESGFVIDKFPISRPNLTFSTLTVSNMSPEDSSIYLCSVQFLDRGRGMGEKLFFGSGTQLSVL.